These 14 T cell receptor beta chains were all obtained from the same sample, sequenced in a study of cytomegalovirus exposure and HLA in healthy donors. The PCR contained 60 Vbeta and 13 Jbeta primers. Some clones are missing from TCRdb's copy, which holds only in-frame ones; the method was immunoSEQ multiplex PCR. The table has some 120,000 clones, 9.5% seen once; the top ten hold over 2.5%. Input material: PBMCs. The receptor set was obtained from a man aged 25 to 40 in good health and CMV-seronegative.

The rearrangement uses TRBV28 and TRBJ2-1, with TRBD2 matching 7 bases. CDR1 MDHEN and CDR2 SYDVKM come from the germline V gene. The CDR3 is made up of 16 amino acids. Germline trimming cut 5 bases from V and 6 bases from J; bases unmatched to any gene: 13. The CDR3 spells CASSPRWGRAGNEQFF. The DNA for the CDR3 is TGTGCCAGCAGTCCCCGCTGGGGGAGGGCCGGCAATGAGCAGTTCTTC.

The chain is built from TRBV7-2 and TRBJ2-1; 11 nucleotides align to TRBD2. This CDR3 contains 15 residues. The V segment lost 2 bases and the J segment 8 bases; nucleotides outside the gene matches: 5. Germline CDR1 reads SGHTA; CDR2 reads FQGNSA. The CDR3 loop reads CASSLTSGSSYEQFF. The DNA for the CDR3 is TGTGCCAGCAGCTTAACTAGCGGGAGTTCTTATGAGCAGTTCTTC.

The CDR3 loop is CAWSVRSYTDTQYF. The CDR3 DNA reads as TGTGCCTGGAGTGTACGTTCCTACACAGATACGCAGTATTTT. The chain uses TRBV30 and TRBJ2-3; D gene ambiguous. The germline V and J ends were trimmed by 0 bases and 2 bases, with 9 bases remaining between them. This CDR3 is 14 amino acids long. Germline values: CDR1 GTSNPN, CDR2 SVGIG (reference sequence). The full variable domain, completed using reference TRBV30 and TRBJ2-3, is SQTIHQWPATLVQPVGSPLSLECTVEGTSNPNLYWYRQAAGRGLQLLFYSVGIGQISSEVPQNLSASRPQDRQFILSSKKLLLSDSGFYLCAWSVRSYTDTQYFGPGTRLTVL.

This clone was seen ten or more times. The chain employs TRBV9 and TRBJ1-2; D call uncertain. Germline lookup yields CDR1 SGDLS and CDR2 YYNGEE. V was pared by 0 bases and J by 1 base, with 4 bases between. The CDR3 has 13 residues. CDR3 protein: CASSVVLNYGYTF. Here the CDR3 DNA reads TGTGCCAGCAGCGTAGTACTTAACTATGGCTACACCTTC.

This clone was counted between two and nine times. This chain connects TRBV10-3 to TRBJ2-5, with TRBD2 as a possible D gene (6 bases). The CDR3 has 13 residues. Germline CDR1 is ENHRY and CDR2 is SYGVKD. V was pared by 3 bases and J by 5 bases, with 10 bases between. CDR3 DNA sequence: TGTGCCATCAGTGAAGCGGGCCGGGAGACCCAGTACTTC. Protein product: CAISEAGRETQYF.

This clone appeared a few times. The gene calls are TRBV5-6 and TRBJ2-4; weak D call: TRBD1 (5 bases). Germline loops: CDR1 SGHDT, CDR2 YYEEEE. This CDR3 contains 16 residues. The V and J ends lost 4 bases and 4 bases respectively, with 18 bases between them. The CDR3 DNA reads TGTGCCAGCAGCCGTCTGTCAGGGAAGGCAAAAAACATTCAGTACTTC. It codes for CASSRLSGKAKNIQYF.

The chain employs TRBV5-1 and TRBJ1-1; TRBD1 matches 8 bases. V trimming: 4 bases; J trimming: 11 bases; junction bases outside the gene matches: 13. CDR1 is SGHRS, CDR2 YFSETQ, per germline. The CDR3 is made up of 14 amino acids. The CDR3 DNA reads TGCGCCAGCAGCCCCAAACTGACAGGGGTGCGGGCTTTCTTT. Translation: CASSPKLTGVRAFF.

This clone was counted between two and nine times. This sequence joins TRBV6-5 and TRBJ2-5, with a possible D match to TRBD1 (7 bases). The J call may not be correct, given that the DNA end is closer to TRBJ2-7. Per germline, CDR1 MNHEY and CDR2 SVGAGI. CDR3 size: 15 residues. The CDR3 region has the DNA TGTGCCAGCAGTTACTCGCAGGGGGGAACCTACGAGCAGTACTTC. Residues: CASSYSQGGTYEQYF.

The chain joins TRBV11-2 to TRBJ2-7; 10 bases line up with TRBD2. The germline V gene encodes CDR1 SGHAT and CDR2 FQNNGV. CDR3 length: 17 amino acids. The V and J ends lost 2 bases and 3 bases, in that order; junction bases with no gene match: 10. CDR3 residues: CASSLTNPSGSVYEQYF. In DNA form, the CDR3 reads TGTGCCAGCAGCTTAACTAATCCTAGCGGGAGTGTCTACGAGCAGTACTTC.

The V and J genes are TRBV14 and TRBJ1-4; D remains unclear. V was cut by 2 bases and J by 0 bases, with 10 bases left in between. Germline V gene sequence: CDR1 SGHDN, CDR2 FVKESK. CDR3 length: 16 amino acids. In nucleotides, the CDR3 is TGTGCCAGCAGCCAATTCGTCCGTGCAACTAATGAAAAACTGTTTTTT. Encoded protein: CASSQFVRATNEKLFF.

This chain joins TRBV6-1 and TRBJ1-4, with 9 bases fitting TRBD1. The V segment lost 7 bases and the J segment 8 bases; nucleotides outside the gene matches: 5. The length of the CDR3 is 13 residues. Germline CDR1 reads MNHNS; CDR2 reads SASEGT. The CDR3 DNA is TGTGCCAGCAAGACAGGGGGTCAGGAAAAACTGTTTTTT. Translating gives CASKTGGQEKLFF.

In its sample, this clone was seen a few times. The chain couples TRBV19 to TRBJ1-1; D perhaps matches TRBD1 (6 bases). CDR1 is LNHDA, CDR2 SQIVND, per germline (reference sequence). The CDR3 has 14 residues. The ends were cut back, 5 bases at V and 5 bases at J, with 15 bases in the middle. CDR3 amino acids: CASSVQGIRTEAFF. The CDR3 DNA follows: TGTGCCAGTAGTGTCCAGGGGATTCGAACTGAAGCTTTCTTT.

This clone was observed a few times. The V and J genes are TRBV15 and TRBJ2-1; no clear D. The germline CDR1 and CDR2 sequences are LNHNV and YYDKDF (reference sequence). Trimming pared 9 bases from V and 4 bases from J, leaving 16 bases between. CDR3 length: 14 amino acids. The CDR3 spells CATKATEFYNEQFF. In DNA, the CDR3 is TGTGCCACTAAAGCTACCGAATTTTACAATGAGCAGTTCTTC.

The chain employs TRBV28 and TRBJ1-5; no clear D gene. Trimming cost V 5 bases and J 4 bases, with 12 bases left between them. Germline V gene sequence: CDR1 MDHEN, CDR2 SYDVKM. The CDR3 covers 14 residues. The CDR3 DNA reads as TGTGCCAGCAGTCCATTGAGTCGTAATCAGCCCCAGCATTTT. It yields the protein CASSPLSRNQPQHF. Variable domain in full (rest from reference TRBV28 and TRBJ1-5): DVKVTQSSRYLVKRTGEKVFLECVQDMDHENMFWYRQDPGLGLRLIYFSYDVKMKEKGDIPEGYSVSREKKERFSLILESASTNQTSMYLCASSPLSRNQPQHFGDGTRLSIL.